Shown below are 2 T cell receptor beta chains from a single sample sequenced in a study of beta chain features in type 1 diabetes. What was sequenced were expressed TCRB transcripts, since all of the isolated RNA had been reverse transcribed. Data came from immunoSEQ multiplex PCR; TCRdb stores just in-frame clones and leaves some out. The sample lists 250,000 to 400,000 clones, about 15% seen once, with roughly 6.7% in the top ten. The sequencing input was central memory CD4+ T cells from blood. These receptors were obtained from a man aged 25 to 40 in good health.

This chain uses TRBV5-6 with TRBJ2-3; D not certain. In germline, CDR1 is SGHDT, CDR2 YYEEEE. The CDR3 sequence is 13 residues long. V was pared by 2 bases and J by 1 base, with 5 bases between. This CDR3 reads CASSFQGTDTQYF. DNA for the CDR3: TGTGCCAGCAGCTTTCAGGGCACAGATACGCAGTATTTT.

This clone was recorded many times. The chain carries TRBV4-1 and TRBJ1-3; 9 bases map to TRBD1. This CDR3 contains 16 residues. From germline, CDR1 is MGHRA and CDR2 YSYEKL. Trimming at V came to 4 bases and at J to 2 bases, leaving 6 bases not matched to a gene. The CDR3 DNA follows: TGCGCCAGCAGCCGCGGACAGGGGATCACTGGAAACACCATATATTTT. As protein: CASSRGQGITGNTIYF.